What follows describes a single T cell receptor beta chain. The data belong to a study of blood T cell repertoires in COVID-19. Study-wide background: PBMCs, B-cell-depleted T cells, or T cells provided the cDNA or gDNA that made up the material.

Looked up from germline, CDR1 is MNHEY and CDR2 is SVGAGI. The CDR3 loop spans 14 amino acids. With V trimmed by 6 bases and J by 2 bases, 2 bases remained unmatched. Individuals drawn from about two dozen US areas were about 18 to 100 years old. Sequenced by immunoSEQ multiplex PCR; TCRdb stores in-frame clones only, minus some. This sample has approximately 210,000 clones, with around 90% found just once. Sequencing input: PBMCs or T cells enriched from blood (not recorded which). The sequence was obtained from a woman aged 25 to 39 who had recovered from COVID-19. The V and J genes are TRBV6-5 and TRBJ2-3, with 10 bases that match TRBD2. CDR3 amino acids: CASRSGGDTDTQYF. CDR3 in DNA: TGTGCCAGCAGAAGCGGGGGGGACACAGATACGCAGTATTTT.